This T cell receptor beta chain comes out of a study of siplizumab effects on memory and regulatory T cells. Notes on the study in general: The authors could not assign a naive or memory phenotype to roughly 75-97% of proliferating CD4+ or CD8+ clones. There was no confirmation of the suppressive function of proliferating Tregs from siplizumab cultures. Both greater diversity than memory cells and a major contribution to the alloresponse seemed to characterize naive T cells. Alloreactive clones mapping to unstimulated subsets formed only a minor fraction.

Clones were read by immunoSEQ multiplex PCR, and TCRdb kept only the in-frame ones, dropping some. Among about 110,000 clones listed, approximately 90% were seen once. Worth noting for this clone: The antigen is not known.

V shed 6 bases and J shed 2 bases, with 11 bases lying between them. Germline CDR1 and CDR2: LNHDA and SQIVND (reference sequence). The CDR3 extends over 14 amino acids. Sequencing used Tregs sorted from blood. This clonotype originated in a human donor in good health. The chain is built from TRBV19 and TRBJ2-1; either TRBD1 or TRBD2 may supply D (5 bases each). CDR3 nucleotides: TGTGCCAGTAGCACCGGGACCACCTACAATGAGCAGTTCTTC. Amino acids: CASSTGTTYNEQFF.